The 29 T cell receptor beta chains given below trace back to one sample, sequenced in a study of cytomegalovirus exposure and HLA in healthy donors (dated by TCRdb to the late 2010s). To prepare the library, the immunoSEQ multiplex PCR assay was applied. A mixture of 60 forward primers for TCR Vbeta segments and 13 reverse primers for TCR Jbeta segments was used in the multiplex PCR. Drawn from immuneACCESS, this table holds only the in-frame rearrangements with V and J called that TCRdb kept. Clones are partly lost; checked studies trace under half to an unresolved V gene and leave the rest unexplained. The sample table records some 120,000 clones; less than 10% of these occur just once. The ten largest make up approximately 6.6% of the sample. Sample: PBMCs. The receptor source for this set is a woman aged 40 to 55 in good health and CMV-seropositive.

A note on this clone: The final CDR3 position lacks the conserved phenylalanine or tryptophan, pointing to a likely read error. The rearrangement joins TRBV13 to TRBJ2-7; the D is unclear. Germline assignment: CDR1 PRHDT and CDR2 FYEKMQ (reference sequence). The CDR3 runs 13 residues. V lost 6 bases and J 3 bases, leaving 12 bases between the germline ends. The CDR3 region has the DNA TGTGCCAGCAGGTCAAGTAGTTACTACGAGCAGTACCTC. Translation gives CASRSSSYYEQYL.

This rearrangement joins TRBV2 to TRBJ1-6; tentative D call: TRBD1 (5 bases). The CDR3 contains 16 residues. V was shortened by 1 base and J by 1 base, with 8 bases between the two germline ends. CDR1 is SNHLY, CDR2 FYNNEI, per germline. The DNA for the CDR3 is TGTGCCAGCAGTGAAGAGGGGTTATCCTATAATTCACCCCTCCACTTT. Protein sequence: CASSEEGLSYNSPLHF.

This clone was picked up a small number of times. The CDR3 loop reads CASSQVLSPLHF. In DNA form, the CDR3 reads TGTGCCAGCAGCCAAGTCCTCTCACCCCTCCACTTT. The chain employs TRBV14 and TRBJ1-6, with no clear D. V was pared by 1 base and J by 10 bases, with 5 bases between. Germline V gene sequence: CDR1 SGHDN, CDR2 FVKESK. This CDR3 is built from 12 residues.

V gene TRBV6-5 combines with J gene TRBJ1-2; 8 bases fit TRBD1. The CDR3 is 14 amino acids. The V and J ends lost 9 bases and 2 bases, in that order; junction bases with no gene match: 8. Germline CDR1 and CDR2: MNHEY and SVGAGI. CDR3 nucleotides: TGTGCCAGTAGCGGGGGACAGGAGAACTATGGCTACACCTTC. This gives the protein CASSGGQENYGYTF.

The CDR3 nucleotides read TGCGCCAGCAGCCAAGGTGCGGGCACAGATACGCAGTATTTT. Protein product: CASSQGAGTDTQYF. The genes are TRBV4-1 and TRBJ2-3; D is unclear. Trimming took 1 base from V and 1 from J, leaving 6 bases between them. Germline V gene lookup returns CDR1 MGHRA and CDR2 YSYEKL. This CDR3 is built from 14 residues.

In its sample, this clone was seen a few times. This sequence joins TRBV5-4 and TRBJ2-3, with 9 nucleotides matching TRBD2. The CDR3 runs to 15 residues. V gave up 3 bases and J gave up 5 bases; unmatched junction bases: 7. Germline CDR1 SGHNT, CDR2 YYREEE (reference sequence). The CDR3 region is CASSSRGGGGDTQYF. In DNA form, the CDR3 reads TGTGCCAGCAGCTCCCGCGGGGGGGGAGGAGATACGCAGTATTTT.

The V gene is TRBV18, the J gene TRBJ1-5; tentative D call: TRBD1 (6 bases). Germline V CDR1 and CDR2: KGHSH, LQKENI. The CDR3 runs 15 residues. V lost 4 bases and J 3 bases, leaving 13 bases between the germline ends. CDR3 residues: CASSLGTGLNQPQHF. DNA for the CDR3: TGTGCCAGCTCACTGGGCACAGGGCTCAATCAGCCCCAGCATTTT.

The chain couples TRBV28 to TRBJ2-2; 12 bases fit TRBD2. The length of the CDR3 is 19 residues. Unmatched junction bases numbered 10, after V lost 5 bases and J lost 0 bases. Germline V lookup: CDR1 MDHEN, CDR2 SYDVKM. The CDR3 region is CASSPRLAGAPSNTGELFF. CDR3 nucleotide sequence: TGTGCCAGCAGTCCCCGACTAGCGGGGGCCCCATCGAACACCGGGGAGCTGTTTTTT.

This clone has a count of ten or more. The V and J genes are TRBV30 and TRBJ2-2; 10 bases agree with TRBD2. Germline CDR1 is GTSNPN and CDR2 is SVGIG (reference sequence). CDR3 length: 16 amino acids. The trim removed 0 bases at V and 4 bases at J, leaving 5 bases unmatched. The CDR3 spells CAWSVLAGVLTGELFF. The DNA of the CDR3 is TGTGCCTGGAGTGTGCTAGCGGGGGTGCTCACCGGGGAGCTGTTTTTT. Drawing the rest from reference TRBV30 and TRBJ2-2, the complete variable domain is SQTIHQWPATLVQPVGSPLSLECTVEGTSNPNLYWYRQAAGRGLQLLFYSVGIGQISSEVPQNLSASRPQDRQFILSSKKLLLSDSGFYLCAWSVLAGVLTGELFFGEGSRLTVL.

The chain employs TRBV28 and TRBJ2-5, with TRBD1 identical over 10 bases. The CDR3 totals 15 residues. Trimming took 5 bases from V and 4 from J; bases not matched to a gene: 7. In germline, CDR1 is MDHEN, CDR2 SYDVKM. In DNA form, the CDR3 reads TGTGCCAGCAGTCCGGACAGGGGGAGGGGAGAGACCCAGTACTTC. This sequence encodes CASSPDRGRGETQYF.

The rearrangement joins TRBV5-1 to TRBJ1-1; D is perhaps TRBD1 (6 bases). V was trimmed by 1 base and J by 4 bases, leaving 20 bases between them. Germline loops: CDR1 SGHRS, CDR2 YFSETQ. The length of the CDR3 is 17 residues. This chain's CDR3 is CASSLFPSTGFGTEAFF. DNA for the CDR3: TGCGCCAGCAGCTTGTTCCCCAGTACAGGGTTCGGCACTGAAGCTTTCTTT. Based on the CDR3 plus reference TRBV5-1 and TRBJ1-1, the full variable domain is KAGVTQTPRYLIKTRGQQVTLSCSPISGHRSVSWYQQTPGQGLQFLFEYFSETQRNKGNFPGRFSGRQFSNSRSEMNVSTLELGDSALYLCASSLFPSTGFGTEAFFGQGTRLTVV.

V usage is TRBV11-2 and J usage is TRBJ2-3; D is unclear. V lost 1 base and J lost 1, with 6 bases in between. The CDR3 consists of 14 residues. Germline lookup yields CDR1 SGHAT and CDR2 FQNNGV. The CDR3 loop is CASSLVVGTDTQYF. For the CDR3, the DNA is TGTGCCAGCAGCTTAGTGGTAGGCACAGATACGCAGTATTTT.

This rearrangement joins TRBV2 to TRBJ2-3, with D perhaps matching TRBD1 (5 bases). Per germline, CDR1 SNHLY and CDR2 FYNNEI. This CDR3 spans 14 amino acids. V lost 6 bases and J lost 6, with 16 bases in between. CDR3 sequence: CASSKTASVDTQYF. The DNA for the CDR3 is TGTGCCAGCAGCAAGACAGCTTCAGTCGATACGCAGTATTTT.

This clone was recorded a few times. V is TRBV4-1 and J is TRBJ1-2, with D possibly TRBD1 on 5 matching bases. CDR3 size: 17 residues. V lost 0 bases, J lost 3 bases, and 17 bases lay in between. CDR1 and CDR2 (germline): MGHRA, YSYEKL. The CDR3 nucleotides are TGCGCCAGCAGCCAAGATTGGGGGGGGACGGAATACTATGGCTACACCTTC. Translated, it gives CASSQDWGGTEYYGYTF.

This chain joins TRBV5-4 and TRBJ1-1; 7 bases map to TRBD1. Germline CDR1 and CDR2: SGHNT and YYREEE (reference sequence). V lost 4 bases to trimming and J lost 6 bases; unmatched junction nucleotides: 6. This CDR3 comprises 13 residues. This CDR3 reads CASSPGGDAEAFF. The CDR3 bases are TGTGCCAGCAGCCCAGGGGGAGACGCTGAAGCTTTCTTT. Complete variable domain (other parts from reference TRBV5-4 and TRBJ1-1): ETGVTQSPTHLIKTRGQQVTLRCSSQSGHNTVSWYQQALGQGPQFIFQYYREEENGRGNFPPRFSGLQFPNYSSELNVNALELDDSALYLCASSPGGDAEAFFGQGTRLTVV.

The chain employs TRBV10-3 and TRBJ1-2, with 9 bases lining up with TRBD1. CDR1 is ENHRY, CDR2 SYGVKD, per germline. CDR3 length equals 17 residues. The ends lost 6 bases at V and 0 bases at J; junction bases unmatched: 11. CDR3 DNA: TGTGCCATCAGCGATCGGACAGGGGCTTTAGCTAACTATGGCTACACCTTC. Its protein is CAISDRTGALANYGYTF.

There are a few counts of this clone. In DNA, the CDR3 is TGCGCCAGCAGCCACGATTGGACAGGGGATTTTACCTACGAGCAGTACTTC. Translating gives CASSHDWTGDFTYEQYF. The chain links TRBV4-1 to TRBJ2-7, with TRBD1 identical over 9 bases. The CDR3 contains 17 residues. Per germline, CDR1 MGHRA and CDR2 YSYEKL. Trimming took 3 bases from V and 2 from J; bases not matched to a gene: 11.

CDR3: CASSPGGGQETQYF. DNA of the CDR3: TGTGCCAGTAGCCCCGGGGGGGGCCAAGAGACCCAGTACTTC. V is TRBV19 and J is TRBJ2-5; 8 positions agree with TRBD2. This CDR3 is built from 14 residues. Germline loops: CDR1 LNHDA, CDR2 SQIVND (reference sequence). Trimming cost V 6 bases and J 1 base; bases outside gene matches: 4.

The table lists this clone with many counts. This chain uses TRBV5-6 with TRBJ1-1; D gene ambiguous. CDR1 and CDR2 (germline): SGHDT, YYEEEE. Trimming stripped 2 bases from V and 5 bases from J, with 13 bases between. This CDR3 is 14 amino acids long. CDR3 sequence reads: CASSFGGSGTEAFF. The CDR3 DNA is TGTGCCAGCAGCTTTGGCGGATCGGGGACTGAAGCTTTCTTT.

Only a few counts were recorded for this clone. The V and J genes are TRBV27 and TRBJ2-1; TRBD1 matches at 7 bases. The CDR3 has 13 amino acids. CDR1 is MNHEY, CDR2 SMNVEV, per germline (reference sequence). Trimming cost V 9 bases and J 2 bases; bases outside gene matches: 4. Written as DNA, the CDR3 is TGTGCCAGTGAAGACAGGGCCTACAATGAGCAGTTCTTC. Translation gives CASEDRAYNEQFF.

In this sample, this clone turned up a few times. The CDR3 reads CASSPQFGVYYEQYF. The CDR3 coding sequence is TGTGCCAGCAGCCCTCAGTTCGGGGTCTACTACGAGCAGTACTTC. The chain uses TRBV7-7 and TRBJ2-7, with a weak D call TRBD2 (5 bases). Germline-derived CDR1 and CDR2 are SSHAT and FNYEAQ (reference sequence). The V gene lost 5 bases and the J gene lost 3 bases, with 17 bases spanning the gap. This CDR3 comprises 15 residues.

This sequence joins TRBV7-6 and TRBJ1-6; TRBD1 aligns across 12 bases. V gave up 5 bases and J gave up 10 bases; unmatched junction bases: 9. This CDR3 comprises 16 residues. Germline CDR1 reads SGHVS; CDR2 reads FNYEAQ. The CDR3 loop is CASSRGGQGASSPLHF. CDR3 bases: TGTGCCAGCAGCAGAGGGGGACAGGGGGCGTCCTCACCCCTCCACTTT.

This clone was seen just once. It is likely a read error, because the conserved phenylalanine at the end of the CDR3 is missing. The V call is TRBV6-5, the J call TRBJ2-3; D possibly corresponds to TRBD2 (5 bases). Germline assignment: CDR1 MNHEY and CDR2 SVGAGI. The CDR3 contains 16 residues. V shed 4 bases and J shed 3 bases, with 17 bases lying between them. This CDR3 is CASSSSVARRTDTQYV. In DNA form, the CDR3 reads TGTGCCAGCAGTTCTTCAGTAGCGAGGCGGACAGATACGCAGTATGTT.

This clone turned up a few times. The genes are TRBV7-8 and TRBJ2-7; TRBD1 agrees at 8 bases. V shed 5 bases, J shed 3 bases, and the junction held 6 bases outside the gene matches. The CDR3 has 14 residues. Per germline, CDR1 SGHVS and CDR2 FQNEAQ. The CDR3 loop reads CASSLRQGSYEQYF. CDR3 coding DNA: TGTGCCAGCAGCCTTAGACAGGGGAGCTACGAGCAGTACTTC.

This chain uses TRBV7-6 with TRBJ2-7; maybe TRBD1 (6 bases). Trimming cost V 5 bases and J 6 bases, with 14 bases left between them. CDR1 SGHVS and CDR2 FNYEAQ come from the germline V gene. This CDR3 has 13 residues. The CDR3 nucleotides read TGTGCCAGCAGCCCTGGCACAGGGCGCGAGCAGTACTTC. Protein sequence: CASSPGTGREQYF.

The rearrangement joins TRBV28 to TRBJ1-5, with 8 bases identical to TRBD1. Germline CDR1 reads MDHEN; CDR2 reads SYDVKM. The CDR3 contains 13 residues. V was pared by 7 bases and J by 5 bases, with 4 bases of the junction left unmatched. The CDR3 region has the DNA TGTGCCAGCACAACGGACAGGGATCAGCCCCAGCATTTT. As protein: CASTTDRDQPQHF.

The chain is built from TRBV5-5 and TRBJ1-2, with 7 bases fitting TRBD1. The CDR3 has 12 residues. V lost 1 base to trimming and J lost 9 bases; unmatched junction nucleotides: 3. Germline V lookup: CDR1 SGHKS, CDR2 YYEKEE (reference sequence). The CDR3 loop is CASSLTGASYTF. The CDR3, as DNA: TGTGCCAGCAGCTTGACAGGGGCTAGCTACACCTTC.

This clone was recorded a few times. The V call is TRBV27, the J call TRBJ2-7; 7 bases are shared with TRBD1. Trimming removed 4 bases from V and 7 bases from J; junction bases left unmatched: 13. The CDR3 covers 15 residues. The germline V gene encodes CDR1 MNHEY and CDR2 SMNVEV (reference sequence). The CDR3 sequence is CASSYRGARRWEQYF. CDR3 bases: TGTGCCAGCAGTTACAGGGGAGCGCGGAGGTGGGAGCAGTACTTC.

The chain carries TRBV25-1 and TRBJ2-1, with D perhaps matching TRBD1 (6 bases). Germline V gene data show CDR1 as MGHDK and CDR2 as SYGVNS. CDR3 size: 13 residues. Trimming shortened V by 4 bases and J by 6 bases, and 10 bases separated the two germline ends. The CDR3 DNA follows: TGTGCCAGCAGTGGCCAGACAGGCAATGAGCAGTTCTTC. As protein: CASSGQTGNEQFF.